The clone carrying this T cell receptor (beta chain) was found once. Antigen specificity is unknown. Patients who had autoimmune disease history or got systemic immunosuppression were left out. Profiling relied on immunoSEQ multiplex PCR, and the TCRdb table lists in-frame clones only, not all of them. The profile shows roughly 43,000 clones, 75% to 90% of them singletons. The data were taken from a study of OX40 agonist ivuxolimab in advanced cancers. Study-level information: Checkpoint inhibitors had been given previously to approximately 41% of patients. Study findings and constraints: Clonal expansion from baseline to week 6 occurred in both CD4+ and CD8+ T cells. Among T cells, CD8+ cells averaged more expanded clones than CD4+ cells.

Germline CDR1 and CDR2: SGDLS and YYNGEE. This CDR3 has 15 residues. V lost 0 bases and J lost 5, with 15 bases in between. Here the sequenced sample was CD4+ or CD8+ T cells sorted from blood, taken in a trial of the OX40 agonist ivuxolimab. The TCR comes from an adult with an advanced solid tumor such as melanoma, head and neck, liver or kidney cancer. This sequence joins TRBV9 and TRBJ2-7; TRBD1 is a possible D gene (6 bases). CDR3 nucleotides: TGTGCCAGCAGCGTAGCCGGGACAACTCCCAACGAGCAGTACTTC. This sequence encodes CASSVAGTTPNEQYF. The full variable domain, in which reference TRBV9 and TRBJ2-7 provide the parts outside the CDR3, is DSGVTQTPKHLITATGQRVTLRCSPRSGDLSVYWYQQSLDQGLQFLIQYYNGEERAKGNILERFSAQQFPDLHSELNLSSLELGDSALYFCASSVAGTTPNEQYFGPGTRLTVT.